Sequencing of this T cell receptor beta chain was carried out in a study of cytomegalovirus exposure and HLA in healthy donors. Notes on the study in general: Among the sequence variants, a highly shared cluster was likely an artifact of sequencing. Analysis performed later showed TCR beta chains linked to HLA being more clonally expanded than equally common others. Later analysis identified several of the most significant clusters that appeared linked to common viral pathogens.

Vbeta (60) and Jbeta (13) primers were used in the PCR. Some clones are missing from TCRdb's copy, which holds only in-frame ones; the method was immunoSEQ multiplex PCR. The data show approximately 200,000 clones, approximately 82% seen once. A word on this clone: Antigen unknown.

The sequencing sample was made of PBMCs. The clonotype comes from a woman aged 18 to 35 in good health and CMV-seropositive.

The CDR3 is CASSQGGIAPQHF. CDR3 DNA: TGTGCCAGCAGTCAGGGGGGTATCGCGCCCCAGCATTTT. The chain has TRBV9 and TRBJ1-5; the match to TRBD1 covers 7 bases. Germline assignment: CDR1 SGDLS and CDR2 YYNGEE. This CDR3 has 13 residues. Trimming cost V 5 bases and J 9 bases; bases outside gene matches: 8. The entire variable domain, with the rest obtained from reference TRBV9 and TRBJ1-5, is as follows: DSGVTQTPKHLITATGQRVTLRCSPRSGDLSVYWYQQSLDQGLQFLIQYYNGEERAKGNILERFSAQQFPDLHSELNLSSLELGDSALYFCASSQGGIAPQHFGDGTRLSIL.